The present entry profiles one T cell receptor (beta chain) with its context. The CDR3 runs to 15 residues. Germline CDR1 reads MDHEN; CDR2 reads SYDVKM. This entry belongs to a study of human CD8 memory T cell subsets. TPEX cells, early memory CD8+ T cells with exhausted-like traits, were CCR7+ PD-1+ TIGIT+. A UMI-labeled 5' RACE approach was the method that produced the TCR beta libraries. From the 5' RACE reads, TCRdb lists one entry per CDR3 protein and no DNA. In all, the sample yields about 8,800 distinct CDR3 sequences. Input material: CD8+ T cells from PBMCs. The chain couples TRBV28 to TRBJ1-3. The TCR comes from a human donor in good health. CDR3 sequence reads: CASSLSSWAGNTIYF. Together with reference TRBV28 and TRBJ1-3, the CDR3 gives the full variable domain: DVKVTQSSRYLVKRTGEKVFLECVQDMDHENMFWYRQDPGLGLRLIYFSYDVKMKEKGDIPEGYSVSREKKERFSLILESASTNQTSMYLCASSLSSWAGNTIYFGEGSWLTVV.